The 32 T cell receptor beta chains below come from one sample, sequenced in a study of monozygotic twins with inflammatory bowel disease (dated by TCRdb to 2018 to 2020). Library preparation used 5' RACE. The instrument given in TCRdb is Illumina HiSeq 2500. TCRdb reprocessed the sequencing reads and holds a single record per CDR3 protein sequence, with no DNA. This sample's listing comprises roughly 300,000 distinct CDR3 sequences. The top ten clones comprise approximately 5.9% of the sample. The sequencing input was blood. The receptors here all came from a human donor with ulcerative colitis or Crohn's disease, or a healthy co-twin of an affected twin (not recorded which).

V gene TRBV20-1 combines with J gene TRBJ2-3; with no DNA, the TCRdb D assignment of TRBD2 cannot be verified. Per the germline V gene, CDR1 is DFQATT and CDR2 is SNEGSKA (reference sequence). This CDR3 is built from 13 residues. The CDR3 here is CSARETRMVTQYF.

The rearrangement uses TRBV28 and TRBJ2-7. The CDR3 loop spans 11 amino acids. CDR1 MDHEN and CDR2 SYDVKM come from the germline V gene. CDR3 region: CASSLTNEQYF. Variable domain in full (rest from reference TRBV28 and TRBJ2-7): DVKVTQSSRYLVKRTGEKVFLECVQDMDHENMFWYRQDPGLGLRLIYFSYDVKMKEKGDIPEGYSVSREKKERFSLILESASTNQTSMYLCASSLTNEQYFGPGTRLTVT.

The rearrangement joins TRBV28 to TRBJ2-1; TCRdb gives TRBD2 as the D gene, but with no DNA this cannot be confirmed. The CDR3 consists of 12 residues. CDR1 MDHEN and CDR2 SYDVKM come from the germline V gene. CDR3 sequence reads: CASSPAGGEQFF.

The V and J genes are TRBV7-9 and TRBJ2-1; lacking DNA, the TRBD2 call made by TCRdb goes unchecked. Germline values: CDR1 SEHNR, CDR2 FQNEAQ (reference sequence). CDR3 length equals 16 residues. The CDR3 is CASSTMTSGGTAEQFF. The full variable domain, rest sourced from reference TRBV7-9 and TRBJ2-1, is DTGVSQNPRHKITKRGQNVTFRCDPISEHNRLYWYRQTLGQGPEFLTYFQNEAQLEKSRLLSDRFSAERPKGSFSTLEIQRTEQGDSAMYLCASSTMTSGGTAEQFFGPGTRLTVL.

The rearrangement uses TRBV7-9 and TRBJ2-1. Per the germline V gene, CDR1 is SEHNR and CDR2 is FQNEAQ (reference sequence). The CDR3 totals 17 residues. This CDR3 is CASSLAGSLASYNEQFF.

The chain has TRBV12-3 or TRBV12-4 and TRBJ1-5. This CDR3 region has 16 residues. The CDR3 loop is CASSGPGGTGNQPQHF.

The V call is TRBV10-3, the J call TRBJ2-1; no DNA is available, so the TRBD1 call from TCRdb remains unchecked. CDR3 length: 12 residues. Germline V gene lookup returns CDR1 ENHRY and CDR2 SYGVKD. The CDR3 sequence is CAISEYRGEQFF.

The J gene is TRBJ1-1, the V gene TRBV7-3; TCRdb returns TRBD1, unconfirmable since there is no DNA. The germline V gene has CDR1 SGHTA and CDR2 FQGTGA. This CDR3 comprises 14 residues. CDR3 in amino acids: CASSPAPGTTEAFF.

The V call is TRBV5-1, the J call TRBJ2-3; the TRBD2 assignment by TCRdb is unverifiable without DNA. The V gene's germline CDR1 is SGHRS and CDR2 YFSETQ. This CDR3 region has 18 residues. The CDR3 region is CASSLAFSGSGSTDTQYF.

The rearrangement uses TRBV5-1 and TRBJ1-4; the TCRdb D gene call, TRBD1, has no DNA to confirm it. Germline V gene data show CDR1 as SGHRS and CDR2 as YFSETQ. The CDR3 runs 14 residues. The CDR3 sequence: CASSFPGDNEKLFF.

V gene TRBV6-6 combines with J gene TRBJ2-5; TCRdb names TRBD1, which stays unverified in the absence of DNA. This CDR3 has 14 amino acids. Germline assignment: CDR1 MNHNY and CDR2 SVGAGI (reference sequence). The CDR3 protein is CASSYGHSQETQYF.

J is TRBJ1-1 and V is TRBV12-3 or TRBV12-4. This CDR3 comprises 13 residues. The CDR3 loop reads CASSFGVSTEAFF.

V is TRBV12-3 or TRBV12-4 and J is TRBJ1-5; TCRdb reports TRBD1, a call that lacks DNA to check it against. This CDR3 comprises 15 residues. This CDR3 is CASSSTGPSYQPQHF.

The CDR3 here is CASTPSGVGDTQYF. The V and J genes are TRBV7-2 and TRBJ2-3; TCRdb picks TRBD2, but there is no DNA to check that call. The CDR3 loop spans 14 amino acids. CDR1 SGHTA and CDR2 FQGNSA come from the germline V gene.

CDR3 sequence reads: CAWTTFGSYNSPLHF. The V and J genes are TRBV30 and TRBJ1-6. The CDR3 has 15 amino acids. CDR1 GTSNPN and CDR2 SVGIG come from the germline V gene (reference sequence).

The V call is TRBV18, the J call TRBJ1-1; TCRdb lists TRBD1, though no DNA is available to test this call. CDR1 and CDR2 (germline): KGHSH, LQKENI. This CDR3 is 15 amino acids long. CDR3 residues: CASSRDRSMNTEAFF.

CDR3 loop: CASSLRSRQGKETQYF. The rearrangement joins TRBV7-6 to TRBJ2-5; the TRBD2 assignment by TCRdb is unverifiable without DNA. Germline V gene lookup returns CDR1 SGHVS and CDR2 FNYEAQ. This CDR3 has 16 amino acids.

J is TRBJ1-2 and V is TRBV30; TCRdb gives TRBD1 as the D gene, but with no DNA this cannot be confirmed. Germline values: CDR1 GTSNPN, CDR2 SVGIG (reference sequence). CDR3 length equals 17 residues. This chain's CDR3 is CAWSVLSRQLLNYGYTF.

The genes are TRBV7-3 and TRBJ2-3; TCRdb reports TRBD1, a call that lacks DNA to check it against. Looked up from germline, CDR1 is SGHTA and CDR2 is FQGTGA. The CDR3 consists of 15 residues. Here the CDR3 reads CASSFQGGATDTQYF.

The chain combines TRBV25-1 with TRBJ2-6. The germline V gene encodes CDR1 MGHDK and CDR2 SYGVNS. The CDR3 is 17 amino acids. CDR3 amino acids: CASSEYPKSSGANVLTF.

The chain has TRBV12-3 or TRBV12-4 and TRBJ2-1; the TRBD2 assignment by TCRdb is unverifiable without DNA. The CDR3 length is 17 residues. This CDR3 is CASSPWTSGGTYNEQFF.

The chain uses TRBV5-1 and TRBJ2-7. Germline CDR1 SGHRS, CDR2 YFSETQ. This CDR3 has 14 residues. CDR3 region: CASSARQGPYEQYF.

CDR3: CASSPLGEHEQFF. The gene calls are TRBV18 and TRBJ2-1; TCRdb selects TRBD2, and the lack of DNA leaves this call unchecked. The CDR3 sequence is 13 residues long. The germline gives CDR1 KGHSH, CDR2 LQKENI.

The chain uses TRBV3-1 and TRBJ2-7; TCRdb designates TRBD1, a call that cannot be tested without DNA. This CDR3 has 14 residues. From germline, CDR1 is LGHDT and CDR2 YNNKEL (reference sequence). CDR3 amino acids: CASSKGRGAYEQYF.

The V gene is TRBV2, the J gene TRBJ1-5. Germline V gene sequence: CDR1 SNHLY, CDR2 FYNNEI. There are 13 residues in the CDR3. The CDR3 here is CASSVGPTQPQHF.

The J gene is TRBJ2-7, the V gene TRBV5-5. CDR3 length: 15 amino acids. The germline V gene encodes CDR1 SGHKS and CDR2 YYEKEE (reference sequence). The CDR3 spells CASSFTSTLGYEQYF.

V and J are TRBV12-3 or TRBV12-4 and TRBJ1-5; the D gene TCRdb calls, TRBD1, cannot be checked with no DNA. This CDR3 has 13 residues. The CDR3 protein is CASSLGQGRPQHF.

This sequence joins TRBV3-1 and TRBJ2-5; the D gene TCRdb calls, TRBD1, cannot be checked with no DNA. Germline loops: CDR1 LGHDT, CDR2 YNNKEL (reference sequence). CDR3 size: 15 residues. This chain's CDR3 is CASSPRDRVKETQYF.

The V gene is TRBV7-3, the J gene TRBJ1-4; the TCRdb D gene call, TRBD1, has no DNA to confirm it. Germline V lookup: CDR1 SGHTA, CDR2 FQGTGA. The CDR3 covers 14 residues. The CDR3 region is CASSTGVANEKLFF.

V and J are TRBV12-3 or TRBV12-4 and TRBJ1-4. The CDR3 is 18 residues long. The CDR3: CASRPWPGTGATNEKLFF.

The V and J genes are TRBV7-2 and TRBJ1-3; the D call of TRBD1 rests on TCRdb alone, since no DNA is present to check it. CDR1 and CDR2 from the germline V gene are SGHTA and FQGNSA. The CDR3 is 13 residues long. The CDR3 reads CASSFQGANTIYF.

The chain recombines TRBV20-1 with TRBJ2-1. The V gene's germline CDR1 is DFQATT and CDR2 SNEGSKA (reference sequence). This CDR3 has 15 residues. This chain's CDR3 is CSAIPNKPQYNEQFF.